The clone carrying this TCR beta chain was counted a few times. Germline values: CDR1 LGHNA, CDR2 YNFKEQ. J gave up 3 bases and V 1 base, and 4 bases lay outside the gene matches. The CDR3 runs to 16 residues. Time point specified: newly diagnosed GD, antithyroid drugs for less than 3 months. Scientists built the TCR library using RNA that was extracted from PBMCs. The sample comes from a study of regulatory T cells in long-lasting Graves disease. For the study at large: Newly diagnosed Graves' patients had taken antithyroid drugs under 3 months.

TCR beta libraries were built with iRepertoire HTBI primers and Arm-PCR of CDR3 regions. TCRdb re-analysed the multiplex PCR reads in MiXCR, keeping a single row per CDR3 protein. The sample lists some 500,000 distinct CDR3 sequences; 15% to 20% were seen once. The sample also formed part of further work on T cells in Graves' hyperthyroidism and ophthalmopathy. That publication notes: HTBI primers were used for first-round RT-PCR of the TCR CDR3. From stable hyperthyroidism, ophthalmopathy was set apart by a 13 V-J model.

Sample: peripheral blood mononuclear cells (PBMCs), taken at new diagnosis, from a patient treated with antithyroid drugs. The chain carries TRBV4-2 and TRBJ1-5; 9 bases agree with TRBD1. The TCR sequence derives from a woman aged 35 to 59 with Graves disease. The CDR3 loop reads CASSQGGTGTNQPQHF. The CDR3 region has the DNA TGTGCCAGCAGCCAAGGGGGGACAGGGACCAATCAGCCCCAGCATTTT.